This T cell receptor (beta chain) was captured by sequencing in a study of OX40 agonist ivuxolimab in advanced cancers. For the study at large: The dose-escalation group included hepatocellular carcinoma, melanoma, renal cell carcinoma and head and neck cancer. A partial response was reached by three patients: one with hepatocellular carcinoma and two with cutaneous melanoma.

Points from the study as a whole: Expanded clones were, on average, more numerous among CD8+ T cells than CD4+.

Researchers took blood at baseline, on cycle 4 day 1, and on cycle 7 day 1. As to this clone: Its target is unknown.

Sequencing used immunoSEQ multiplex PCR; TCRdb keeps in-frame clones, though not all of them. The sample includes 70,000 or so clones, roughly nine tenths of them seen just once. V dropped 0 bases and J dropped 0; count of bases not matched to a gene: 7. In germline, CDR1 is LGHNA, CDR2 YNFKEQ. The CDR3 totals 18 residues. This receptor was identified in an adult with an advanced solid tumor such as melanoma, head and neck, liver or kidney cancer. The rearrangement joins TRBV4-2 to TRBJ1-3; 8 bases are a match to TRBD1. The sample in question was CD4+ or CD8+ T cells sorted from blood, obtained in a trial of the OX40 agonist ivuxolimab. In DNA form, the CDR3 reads TGTGCCAGCAGCCAAGAATGGGGGACAGGAAACTCTGGAAACACCATATATTTT. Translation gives CASSQEWGTGNSGNTIYF.